A single sample is the source of the 7 T cell receptor beta chains below, sequenced in a study of OX40 agonist ivuxolimab in advanced cancers. Some clones are missing from TCRdb's copy, which holds only in-frame ones; the method was immunoSEQ multiplex PCR. The sample has approximately 77,000 clones; 85% to 90% are singletons. This specimen was CD4+ or CD8+ T cells sorted from blood, taken in a trial of the OX40 agonist ivuxolimab. The source is an adult with an advanced solid tumor such as melanoma, head and neck, liver or kidney cancer.

The chain uses TRBV5-1 and TRBJ2-7; no firm D call. Germline CDR1 and CDR2: SGHRS and YFSETQ. Trimming pared 4 bases from V and 4 bases from J, leaving 12 bases between. The CDR3 is 13 residues long. The chain's CDR3 is CASSKQDFYEQYF. The CDR3, as DNA: TGCGCCAGCAGCAAACAAGACTTTTACGAGCAGTACTTC.

The chain carries TRBV2 and TRBJ1-2, with D hard to call. Trimming shortened V by 3 bases and J by 5 bases, and 13 bases separated the two germline ends. This CDR3 contains 14 residues. Per the germline V gene, CDR1 is SNHLY and CDR2 is FYNNEI. CDR3: CASSEHPGGYGYTF. The CDR3, as DNA: TGTGCCAGCAGTGAGCACCCTGGTGGGTATGGCTACACCTTC.

CDR3 DNA sequence: TGTGCCAGCAGCTTCGACCCAGATACGCAGTATTTT. It yields the protein CASSFDPDTQYF. The chain has TRBV5-4 and TRBJ2-3, with D uncertain. There are 12 residues in the CDR3. Germline V gives CDR1 SGHNT, CDR2 YYREEE (reference sequence). Trimming removed 2 bases from V and 4 bases from J, with 5 bases in between.

The chain links TRBV5-4 to TRBJ1-3; no firm D call. With 4 bases removed from V and 0 bases from J, the gap between germline ends came to 8 bases. The CDR3 has 14 residues. The germline V gene has CDR1 SGHNT and CDR2 YYREEE (reference sequence). This CDR3 reads CASSPGSSGNTIYF. The CDR3, as DNA: TGTGCCAGCAGCCCCGGCAGCTCTGGAAACACCATATATTTT.

The chain has TRBV11-2 and TRBJ2-6; weak D call: TRBD2 (5 bases). Trimming left V 5 bases short and J 0 bases short, with 8 bases between. The V gene's germline CDR1 is SGHAT and CDR2 FQNNGV. The CDR3 is 15 residues long. The CDR3 bases are TGTGCCAGCAGCCGAGGGAACTCTGGGGCCAACGTCCTGACTTTC. This codes for CASSRGNSGANVLTF.

This chain uses TRBV18 with TRBJ2-5, with D possibly TRBD1 on 6 matching bases. This CDR3 comprises 13 residues. The V gene lost 0 bases and the J gene lost 7 bases, with 9 bases spanning the gap. CDR1 and CDR2 from the germline V gene are KGHSH and LQKENI. CDR3 sequence (DNA): TGTGCCAGCTCACCACCGGGGGCCCCGACCCAGTACTTC. It is translated as CASSPPGAPTQYF.

The chain couples TRBV4-3 to TRBJ1-6; tentative D call: TRBD1 (5 bases). Germline V gene sequence: CDR1 LGHNA, CDR2 YSLEER. The CDR3 sequence is 16 residues long. Trimming removed 0 bases from V and 9 bases from J, with 15 bases in between. CDR3 loop: CASSQETPGLISPLHF. The CDR3 coding sequence is TGCGCCAGCAGCCAAGAAACACCGGGACTTATTTCACCCCTCCACTTT.